This T cell receptor (beta chain) was sequenced during a study of cytomegalovirus exposure and HLA in healthy donors. The V end was cut by 10 bases, the J end by 2 bases, with 16 bases between. The CDR3 has 14 amino acids. The V gene's germline CDR1 is LNHDA and CDR2 SQIVND (reference sequence). PCR used 60 Vbeta primers and 13 Jbeta primers. Libraries were prepared by immunoSEQ multiplex PCR; TCRdb keeps only in-frame clonotypes and omits some of them. The sample shows 150,000 to 200,000 clones, over 75% of them seen only once. Sequencing input: PBMCs. This receptor was identified in a man aged 18 to 35 in good health and CMV-seronegative. The chain links TRBV19 to TRBJ2-3; possible D gene TRBD1, 6 bases. The CDR3 DNA reads as TGTGCCACTAGACAGGCTCACCACACAGATACGCAGTATTTT. Its translation: CATRQAHHTDTQYF.